The sequence of this TCR beta chain was determined in a study of blood T cell repertoires in COVID-19. Across the whole study: Donors in the United States, Italy and Spain gave samples during acute or convalescent COVID-19. T cells, B-cell-depleted T cells, or PBMCs supplied cDNA or gDNA.

This table comes from immunoSEQ multiplex PCR, and its TCRdb copy is limited to in-frame clones, with some not included. The table includes 250,000 to 350,000 clones, 89% detected once. V lost 8 bases, J lost 7 bases, and 9 bases lay in between. This CDR3 spans 10 amino acids. Germline V CDR1 and CDR2: SQVTM, ANQGSEA. The chain links TRBV29-1 to TRBJ2-1; no reliable D call. Sequenced material: peripheral blood. The clonotype was recovered from a woman aged 35 to 49 who had recovered from COVID-19. The CDR3 DNA follows: TGCAGCTCTAAGGAGAATGAGCAGTTCTTC. This encodes CSSKENEQFF.